The 9 T cell receptor beta chains below were found in one sample sequenced in a study of cytomegalovirus exposure and HLA in healthy donors. Produced via immunoSEQ multiplex PCR; TCRdb's table is partial and in-frame only. The table lists 260,000 or so clones, around 91% of them singletons. Sequencing was carried out using PBMCs. The receptor set was obtained from a woman aged 25 to 45 in good health and CMV-seronegative.

The chain couples TRBV9 to TRBJ2-7, with D unresolved. Trimming removed 0 bases from V and 5 bases from J, with 9 bases in between. The CDR3 totals 13 residues. The germline gives CDR1 SGDLS, CDR2 YYNGEE. The CDR3 region is CASSVGEGNEQYF. The DNA for the CDR3 is TGTGCCAGCAGCGTAGGTGAAGGGAACGAGCAGTACTTC.

This sequence joins TRBV27 and TRBJ2-1; 9 bases are shared with TRBD2. Per the germline V gene, CDR1 is MNHEY and CDR2 is SMNVEV (reference sequence). The V and J ends lost 2 bases and 8 bases, in that order; junction bases with no gene match: 7. CDR3 length: 15 residues. CDR3 sequence: CASSLRLAGVYEQFF. In DNA, the CDR3 is TGTGCCAGCAGTTTACGGTTAGCGGGAGTATATGAGCAGTTCTTC.

This clone appeared a single time. The gene calls are TRBV2 and TRBJ1-1; the D gene is possibly TRBD1 (5 bases). This CDR3 is 14 amino acids long. Germline loops: CDR1 SNHLY, CDR2 FYNNEI. V lost 8 bases, J lost 4 bases, and 17 bases lay in between. The CDR3 spells CASPNNEGTTEAFF. The CDR3 coding sequence is TGTGCCAGCCCTAACAATGAGGGGACCACTGAAGCTTTCTTT.

The genes are TRBV5-1 and TRBJ1-1; the D is unclear. The length of the CDR3 is 15 residues. Germline CDR1 SGHRS, CDR2 YFSETQ. V shed 0 bases and J shed 7 bases, with 16 bases lying between them. The CDR3 here is CASSLALGNTLEAFF. The CDR3 region has the DNA TGCGCCAGCAGCTTGGCCCTGGGGAATACTCTTGAAGCTTTCTTT.

The chain uses TRBV5-1 and TRBJ2-1; D unclear. With 0 bases removed from V and 4 bases from J, the gap between germline ends came to 11 bases. There are 15 residues in the CDR3. Germline V CDR1 and CDR2: SGHRS, YFSETQ. CDR3 protein: CASSLESALYNEQFF. The CDR3 DNA sequence: TGCGCCAGCAGCTTGGAATCAGCTTTATACAATGAGCAGTTCTTC.

The gene calls are TRBV28 and TRBJ1-5, with D uncertain. The V end lost 1 base, the J end lost 0 bases, and 4 bases lay between the germline ends. The germline V gene encodes CDR1 MDHEN and CDR2 SYDVKM. This CDR3 region has 14 residues. The CDR3 spells CASSLLHSNQPQHF. The CDR3 nucleotides read TGTGCCAGCAGTTTATTACATAGCAATCAGCCCCAGCATTTT.

The chain has TRBV2 and TRBJ2-1; the D is unclear. Germline V gene data show CDR1 as SNHLY and CDR2 as FYNNEI. V dropped 2 bases and J dropped 5 bases, with 4 bases sitting between them. The CDR3 totals 12 residues. CDR3 nucleotide sequence: TGTGCCAGCAGTGAATACGACAATGAGCAGTTCTTC. Its protein product is CASSEYDNEQFF.

Points on this clone: Other DNA sequences in this sample translate to the same CDR3. This sequence joins TRBV7-8 and TRBJ2-7, with D uncertain. Germline CDR1 and CDR2: SGHVS and FQNEAQ. This CDR3 spans 13 amino acids. Between the trimmed V and J ends, which lost 1 base and 3 bases, there was a span of 7 bases. The CDR3: CASSLGTGYEQYF. The CDR3 DNA reads TGTGCCAGCAGCTTAGGGACCGGCTACGAGCAGTACTTC.

This sequence joins TRBV2 and TRBJ2-7, with 7 bases that match TRBD2. Losses at the gene ends were 1 base for V and 4 bases for J; bases not matched to a gene: 4. Germline CDR1 and CDR2: SNHLY and FYNNEI. This CDR3 is 14 amino acids long. The CDR3 spells CASSEGVRGYEQYF. The CDR3 nucleotides are TGTGCCAGCAGTGAAGGGGTGCGGGGGTACGAGCAGTACTTC.